This is a list of T cell receptor beta chains from one sample in a study of regulatory dendritic cells for organ transplantation. This table comes from immunoSEQ multiplex PCR, and its TCRdb copy is limited to in-frame clones, with some not included. Counted here are tens of thousands of clones, 74% occurring once; the ten biggest clones make up roughly 0.9%. What was sequenced was memory CD4+ T cells from blood. These receptors were collected from a human donor in good health. CDR3s include the opening cysteine and the closing phenylalanine or tryptophan. The D gene is left open where the match is weak. A clone size is listed for some rows: how often the clone was seen (once, few, many), or a class if it is expanded.

clone size: .; D gene: TRBD1; V gene: TRBV12-5; J gene: TRBJ2-7; CDR3 DNA: TGTGCTAGTGGTCAACGGACAGGGGGGCCCTACGAGCAGTACTTC; CDR3 protein: CASGQRTGGPYEQYF
clone size: .; D gene: TRBD2; V gene: TRBV9; J gene: TRBJ2-3; CDR3 DNA: TGTGCCAGCAGCTTCCAGGGGGTTAGCGGGGGAACTCCGGATACGCAGTATTTT; CDR3 protein: CASSFQGVSGGTPDTQYF
clone size: .; D gene: .; V gene: TRBV4-1; J gene: TRBJ1-4; CDR3 DNA: TGCGCCAGCAGCCTAACCCCCACAAGGAGTGAAAAACTGTTTTTT; CDR3 protein: CASSLTPTRSEKLFF
clone size: .; D gene: TRBD1; V gene: TRBV9; J gene: TRBJ2-1; CDR3 DNA: TGTGCCAGCAGCGTAGGAGGGGGCCCCTCCTACAATGAGCAGTTCTTC; CDR3 protein: CASSVGGGPSYNEQFF
clone size: .; D gene: .; V gene: TRBV21-1; J gene: TRBJ1-2; CDR3 DNA: TGTGCCAGCAGGACAGCTCGATTTATCCGGGACAGGGAACCCTATGGCTACACCTTC; CDR3 protein: CASRTARFIRDREPYGYTF
clone size: few; D gene: .; V gene: TRBV14; J gene: TRBJ1-6; CDR3 DNA: TGTGCCAGCAGCCAAGGGCGGTATAATTCACCCCTCCACTTT; CDR3 protein: CASSQGRYNSPLHF
clone size: few; D gene: TRBD2; V gene: TRBV11-1; J gene: TRBJ2-1; CDR3 DNA: TGTGCCAGCAGCTTAAGTCTAGCGGGGACCTACAATGAGCAGTTCTTC; CDR3 protein: CASSLSLAGTYNEQFF
clone size: few; D gene: .; V gene: TRBV10-3; J gene: TRBJ2-7; CDR3 DNA: TGTGCCGCCTCCGGAGGCAGCTACGAGCAGTACTTC; CDR3 protein: CAASGGSYEQYF
clone size: once; D gene: .; V gene: TRBV7-2; J gene: TRBJ2-5; CDR3 DNA: TGTGCCAGCAGCCACAGGGAGACCCAGTACTTC; CDR3 protein: CASSHRETQYF
clone size: .; D gene: .; V gene: TRBV5-1; J gene: TRBJ2-1; CDR3 DNA: TGCGCCAGCAGTGACTTCTTTCCAGATGAGCAGTTCTTC; CDR3 protein: CASSDFFPDEQFF
clone size: .; D gene: .; V gene: TRBV18; J gene: TRBJ1-1; CDR3 DNA: TGTGCCAGCTCACCACCTCAACCGGGACAAGGCCTTGAAGCTTTCTTT; CDR3 protein: CASSPPQPGQGLEAFF
clone size: once; D gene: TRBD2; V gene: TRBV29-1; J gene: TRBJ2-2; CDR3 DNA: TGCAGCGTTGGGGGGAGGGGTGGTACCGGGGAGCTGTTTTTT; CDR3 protein: CSVGGRGGTGELFF
clone size: few; D gene: .; V gene: TRBV15; J gene: TRBJ1-5; CDR3 DNA: TGTGCCACCAGCAGAGATCCAGGGGACGGTCAGCCCCAGCATTTT; CDR3 protein: CATSRDPGDGQPQHF
clone size: .; D gene: .; V gene: TRBV7-8; J gene: TRBJ1-5; CDR3 DNA: TGTGCCAGCAGCCCCCGCAGGACAGACTCCTATAGCAATCAGCCCCAGCATTTT; CDR3 protein: CASSPRRTDSYSNQPQHF
clone size: .; D gene: .; V gene: TRBV2; J gene: TRBJ1-5; CDR3 DNA: TGTGCCAGCAGTGCACAGGTTAGCAATCAGCCCCAGCATTTT; CDR3 protein: CASSAQVSNQPQHF
clone size: .; D gene: .; V gene: TRBV5-5; J gene: TRBJ2-6; CDR3 DNA: TGTGCCAGCAGCTTGGAAGGGGATAGAGCCAACGTCCTGACTTTC; CDR3 protein: CASSLEGDRANVLTF
clone size: .; D gene: .; V gene: TRBV11-2; J gene: TRBJ2-2; CDR3 DNA: TGTGCCAGCAGCCTCAGGCGAAACACCGGGGAGCTGTTTTTT; CDR3 protein: CASSLRRNTGELFF
clone size: .; D gene: TRBD1; V gene: TRBV5-1; J gene: TRBJ2-5; CDR3 DNA: TGCGCCAGCAGCTGGGGGGGACAGGGCCAAGAGACCCAGTACTTC; CDR3 protein: CASSWGGQGQETQYF
clone size: .; D gene: .; V gene: TRBV2; J gene: TRBJ2-5; CDR3 DNA: TGTGCCAGCACGGAGGGTTGGGCTACGGAGACCCAGTACTTC; CDR3 protein: CASTEGWATETQYF
clone size: .; D gene: .; V gene: TRBV5-8; J gene: TRBJ1-5; CDR3 DNA: TGTGCCAGCACATCAGGGATAGGGCAAGGTCAGCCCCAGCATTTT; CDR3 protein: CASTSGIGQGQPQHF
clone size: .; D gene: TRBD1; V gene: TRBV5-1; J gene: TRBJ1-2; CDR3 DNA: TGCGCCAGCAGCTTGGTAGGGGGCCTCGGAACGCAAGGCTACACCTTC; CDR3 protein: CASSLVGGLGTQGYTF
clone size: few; D gene: TRBD1; V gene: TRBV11-1; J gene: TRBJ1-1; CDR3 DNA: TGTGCCAGCAGCTCGACAGGGGATGATACTGAAGCTTTCTTT; CDR3 protein: CASSSTGDDTEAFF
clone size: .; D gene: .; V gene: TRBV5-1; J gene: TRBJ2-7; CDR3 DNA: TGCGCCAGCACCTTGGAGGTTTCTAGTGGCTCCTACGAGCAGTACTTC; CDR3 protein: CASTLEVSSGSYEQYF
clone size: .; D gene: .; V gene: TRBV5-4; J gene: TRBJ2-3; CDR3 DNA: TGTGCCAGCAGCTTGCGGAGAAGCGGCGATACGCAGTATTTT; CDR3 protein: CASSLRRSGDTQYF
clone size: .; D gene: .; V gene: TRBV5-1; J gene: TRBJ2-7; CDR3 DNA: TGCGCCAGCAGATTGGGGGTTAGGGAGTTCTACGAGCAGTACTTC; CDR3 protein: CASRLGVREFYEQYF
clone size: .; D gene: TRBD2; V gene: TRBV5-8; J gene: TRBJ2-3; CDR3 DNA: TGTGCCAGCAGCTTGTGGAAGGGCGGGGGGCGAAATACGCAGTATTTT; CDR3 protein: CASSLWKGGGRNTQYF
clone size: few; D gene: .; V gene: TRBV11-3; J gene: TRBJ2-7; CDR3 DNA: TGTGCCAGCAGCTTAGCCGGCTACGAGCAGTACTTC; CDR3 protein: CASSLAGYEQYF
clone size: .; D gene: .; V gene: TRBV5-1; J gene: TRBJ2-7; CDR3 DNA: TGCGCCAGCAGCTTTGATGTTGGAGGGGAGCAGTACTTC; CDR3 protein: CASSFDVGGEQYF
clone size: few; D gene: TRBD1; V gene: TRBV5-5; J gene: TRBJ2-2; CDR3 DNA: TGTGCCAGCAGCCCACAGGGGGCCATCGGGGAGCTGTTTTTT; CDR3 protein: CASSPQGAIGELFF
clone size: .; D gene: .; V gene: TRBV19; J gene: TRBJ2-3; CDR3 DNA: TGTGCCAGTAGTCTTCCTCAAGAGGGAGATACGCAGTATTTT; CDR3 protein: CASSLPQEGDTQYF
clone size: .; D gene: .; V gene: TRBV11-2; J gene: TRBJ1-6; CDR3 DNA: TGTGCCAGCAGCTTAGGGCCTAATTCACCCCTCCACTTT; CDR3 protein: CASSLGPNSPLHF
clone size: .; D gene: TRBD2; V gene: TRBV5-1; J gene: TRBJ2-1; CDR3 DNA: TGCGCCAGCAGCTCTCTGACTAGCGGGGGGGCGGATGAGCAGTTCTTC; CDR3 protein: CASSSLTSGGADEQFF
clone size: few; D gene: .; V gene: TRBV2; J gene: TRBJ2-5; CDR3 DNA: TGTGCCAGCAGTCGGGACTACCAAGAGACCCAGTACTTC; CDR3 protein: CASSRDYQETQYF
clone size: .; D gene: TRBD1; V gene: TRBV4-2; J gene: TRBJ2-3; CDR3 DNA: TGTGCCAGCAGCCACCGCGACAGGGGGGGAGATACGCAGTATTTT; CDR3 protein: CASSHRDRGGDTQYF
clone size: few; D gene: .; V gene: TRBV4-3; J gene: TRBJ1-5; CDR3 DNA: TGCGCCAGCAGCCAAGAGTGGAGGCATCAGCCCCAGCATTTT; CDR3 protein: CASSQEWRHQPQHF
clone size: .; D gene: .; V gene: TRBV6-6; J gene: TRBJ2-2; CDR3 DNA: TGTGCCAGCAGCCGAGACGGAGACACCGGGGAGCTGTTTTTT; CDR3 protein: CASSRDGDTGELFF
clone size: .; D gene: .; V gene: TRBV20-1; J gene: TRBJ1-4; CDR3 DNA: TGCAGTGCTAGAGTAGCCGAAAAACTGTTTTTT; CDR3 protein: CSARVAEKLFF
clone size: .; D gene: TRBD1; V gene: TRBV5-1; J gene: TRBJ1-1; CDR3 DNA: TGCGCCAGCAGCTTCCTAGGGACAGACACTGAAGCTTTCTTT; CDR3 protein: CASSFLGTDTEAFF
clone size: .; D gene: .; V gene: TRBV5-1; J gene: TRBJ1-3; CDR3 DNA: TGCGCCAGCAGCTTGGGAGGAACTGGAAACACCATATATTTT; CDR3 protein: CASSLGGTGNTIYF
clone size: .; D gene: .; V gene: TRBV5-1; J gene: TRBJ2-5; CDR3 DNA: TGCGCCAGCAGCTTGGCCCGGGGGGCTCGTGAGACCCAGTACTTC; CDR3 protein: CASSLARGARETQYF
clone size: .; D gene: TRBD2; V gene: TRBV7-2; J gene: TRBJ2-7; CDR3 DNA: TGTGCCAGCAGCCCAGCAAAGCGGGGCCTCTACGAGCAGTACTTC; CDR3 protein: CASSPAKRGLYEQYF
clone size: .; D gene: TRBD1; V gene: TRBV6-1; J gene: TRBJ1-4; CDR3 DNA: TGTGCCAGCAGTGGCAGGGGGCGCTTTTATGGTGAAAAACTGTTTTTT; CDR3 protein: CASSGRGRFYGEKLFF
clone size: once; D gene: TRBD2; V gene: TRBV9; J gene: TRBJ2-5; CDR3 DNA: TGTGCCAGCAGCCCGCGCCCGACTAGCGGGGGAGGTGAGACCCAGTACTTC; CDR3 protein: CASSPRPTSGGGETQYF
clone size: .; D gene: TRBD2; V gene: TRBV19; J gene: TRBJ2-1; CDR3 DNA: TGTGCCAGTAGTAGCGGGGGGACATCCTCCTACAATGAGCAGTTCTTC; CDR3 protein: CASSSGGTSSYNEQFF
clone size: .; D gene: TRBD1; V gene: TRBV5-4; J gene: TRBJ2-5; CDR3 DNA: TGTGCCAGCAGCCCCGGACAGGCGCTCGGAGAGACCCAGTACTTC; CDR3 protein: CASSPGQALGETQYF
clone size: .; D gene: .; V gene: TRBV7-2; J gene: TRBJ1-3; CDR3 DNA: TGTGCCAGCAGCCTCCGGACAGCTCCCTCTGGAAACACCATATATTTT; CDR3 protein: CASSLRTAPSGNTIYF
clone size: .; D gene: TRBD2; V gene: TRBV5-4; J gene: TRBJ2-5; CDR3 DNA: TGTGCCAGCAGCTACTTGGGGGGGCAAGAGACCCAGTACTTC; CDR3 protein: CASSYLGGQETQYF
clone size: .; D gene: .; V gene: TRBV4-2; J gene: TRBJ1-2; CDR3 DNA: TGTGCCAGCAGCCAAGGGACAGATAACTATGGCTACACCTTC; CDR3 protein: CASSQGTDNYGYTF
clone size: .; D gene: .; V gene: TRBV2; J gene: TRBJ2-5; CDR3 DNA: TGTGCCAGCAGTTCTGCCGGGACTGAACAAGAGACCCAGTACTTC; CDR3 protein: CASSSAGTEQETQYF
clone size: .; D gene: .; V gene: TRBV6-5; J gene: TRBJ2-7; CDR3 DNA: TGTGCCAGCAGTTACCGACAGTACGAGCAGTACTTC; CDR3 protein: CASSYRQYEQYF
clone size: once; D gene: TRBD1; V gene: TRBV5-1; J gene: TRBJ2-7; CDR3 DNA: TGCGCCAGCAGCGGGACAGGGGGCTCCTACGAGCAGTACTTC; CDR3 protein: CASSGTGGSYEQYF
clone size: .; D gene: .; V gene: TRBV27; J gene: TRBJ2-7; CDR3 DNA: TGTGCCAGCAGTTTACAGGGGCAGGGACGGACCTCCTACGAGCAGTACTTC; CDR3 protein: CASSLQGQGRTSYEQYF